The T cell receptor beta chain described here comes from a study of blood T cells in healthy people across ages. Collection of 9 to 10 milliliters of peripheral blood was performed for each donor. The germline V gene encodes CDR1 SGDLS and CDR2 YYNGEE. Trimming removed 0 bases from V and 1 base from J, with 5 bases in between. The CDR3 is made up of 14 amino acids. Sample-barcoded 5' priming and a J-beta primer mix drove a second PCR of 7 to 11 cycles. Each CDR3 protein is one row after TCRdb ran MiXCR on the 5' RACE reads. Of around 600,000 distinct CDR3 sequences listed, around half are singletons. The sequence came from an elderly man in good health. Sequenced material: blood. The chain links TRBV9 to TRBJ2-4; D unresolved. CDR3: CASSVGPAKNIQYF. CDR3 sequence (DNA): TGTGCCAGCAGCGTAGGGCCGGCCAAAAACATTCAGTACTTC.